The clone carrying this T cell receptor (beta chain) was recorded many times. The antigen is not known. The CDR3 has 16 residues. This entry belongs to a study of early T cells in non-severe SARS-CoV-2 infection. Across the study: Whole-blood bulk RNA, unsorted, was sequenced, and chains were unpaired.

The study, taken as a whole, reports: There was a bias toward anti-spike CD8 responses in VDJdb matching, which missed private and CD4 specificities.

Each single cDNA molecule received a unique molecular identifier. MiXCR was run by TCRdb on the 5' RACE reads, yielding one entry per CDR3 protein. The repertoire consists of over 50,000 distinct CDR3 sequences, with about 15% occurring once and the leading ten covering 10%. The TCR was taken from an adult who was a healthcare worker with PCR-confirmed SARS-CoV-2 infection or an uninfected control (not recorded which). This material consisted of whole blood, taken at baseline. J is TRBJ2-1 and V is TRBV21-1; no check of the table's D call, TRBD2, against the DNA was made. TRBV21-1 is annotated as a pseudogene. The CDR3 DNA reads TGTGCCAGCAGCAAAGCGCGAGCGGGGGGACACAATGAGCAGTTCTTC. It specifies CASSKARAGGHNEQFF.